Following are 11 T cell receptor beta chains from one sample sequenced in a study of cytomegalovirus exposure and HLA in healthy donors. With 60 Vbeta and 13 Jbeta primers, the PCR was carried out. Generated by immunoSEQ multiplex PCR, the TCRdb table keeps only in-frame clones and is missing some. The sample has roughly 120,000 clones; approximately 69% are singletons. The sequenced sample was PBMCs. The source is a man in his forties in good health and CMV-seropositive.

The rearrangement uses TRBV19 and TRBJ1-5, with a weak D call TRBD1 (6 bases). V gave up 6 bases and J gave up 4 bases, with 7 bases separating them. This CDR3 is built from 12 residues. In germline, CDR1 is LNHDA, CDR2 SQIVND (reference sequence). The CDR3 nucleotides are TGTGCCAGTAGGAGGGGGAATCAGCCCCAGCATTTT. As protein: CASRRGNQPQHF.

Concerning this clone itself: Relative to the germline gene, one junction end is altered; a read error may explain this. The chain carries TRBV7-7 and TRBJ2-1, with 13 bases identical to TRBD2. The germline V gene encodes CDR1 SSHAT and CDR2 FNYEAQ (reference sequence). This CDR3 spans 17 amino acids. The CDR3 loop is CASSSGLAGVGYNEQFF. As DNA, the CDR3 is TGTGCTAGCAGCTCCGGACTAGCGGGAGTAGGTTACAATGAGCAGTTCTTC. Drawing the rest from reference TRBV7-7 and TRBJ2-1, the complete variable domain is GAGVSQSPRYKVTKRGQDVTLRCDPISSHATLYWYQQALGQGPEFLTYFNYEAQPDKSGLPSDRFSAERPEGSISTLTIQRTEQRDSAMYRCASSSGLAGVGYNEQFFGPGTRLTVL.

The J gene is TRBJ1-5, the V gene TRBV6-5, with 11 bases fitting TRBD1. The trim removed 6 bases at V and 6 bases at J, leaving 4 bases unmatched. The CDR3 length is 14 residues. Germline V gene lookup returns CDR1 MNHEY and CDR2 SVGAGI. As DNA, the CDR3 is TGTGCCAGCAGGGGACAGGGGGGGAGTCAGCCCCAGCATTTT. Protein sequence: CASRGQGGSQPQHF.

The chain recombines TRBV28 with TRBJ1-3; D is undetermined. V lost 2 bases, J lost 6 bases, and 8 bases lay in between. The germline CDR1 and CDR2 sequences are MDHEN and SYDVKM. CDR3 length: 13 residues. The CDR3 coding sequence is TGTGCCAGCAGTTTAGGGCTTTTAAACACCATATATTTT. Protein sequence: CASSLGLLNTIYF.

The chain combines TRBV5-1 with TRBJ2-1; 13 positions agree with TRBD2. The CDR3 loop spans 15 amino acids. The ends lost 4 bases at V and 9 bases at J; junction bases unmatched: 7. CDR1 SGHRS and CDR2 YFSETQ come from the germline V gene. CDR3 region: CASSKGLAGEGEQFF. CDR3 DNA sequence: TGCGCCAGCAGCAAAGGACTAGCGGGAGAGGGTGAGCAGTTCTTC.

The chain joins TRBV5-1 to TRBJ2-2; no reliable D call. From germline, CDR1 is SGHRS and CDR2 YFSETQ. The CDR3 extends over 13 amino acids. V was shortened by 4 bases and J by 4 bases, with 8 bases between the two germline ends. The CDR3 protein is CASSHTVTGELFF. The DNA of the CDR3 is TGCGCCAGCAGCCATACAGTCACCGGGGAGCTGTTTTTT.

The rearrangement links TRBV6-6 to TRBJ1-5; D uncertain. Germline values: CDR1 MNHNY, CDR2 SVGAGI (reference sequence). The ends were cut back, 0 bases at V and 4 bases at J, with 4 bases in the middle. This CDR3 comprises 13 residues. CDR3 in amino acids: CASSYSRNQPQHF. The CDR3 nucleotides are TGTGCCAGCAGTTACTCACGGAATCAGCCCCAGCATTTT.

The chain has TRBV9 and TRBJ1-1; D might be TRBD1 (5 bases). This CDR3 region has 14 residues. In germline, CDR1 is SGDLS, CDR2 YYNGEE. Trimming stripped 0 bases from V and 6 bases from J, with 12 bases between. The CDR3 protein is CASSVVGGVSEAFF. CDR3 bases: TGTGCCAGCAGCGTAGTGGGGGGAGTCTCTGAAGCTTTCTTT.

The chain recombines TRBV29-1 with TRBJ2-2, with D tentatively TRBD1 (5 bases). Per the germline V gene, CDR1 is SQVTM and CDR2 is ANQGSEA. The CDR3 totals 17 residues. The germline V and J ends were trimmed by 0 bases and 1 base, with 15 bases remaining between them. The DNA of the CDR3 is TGCAGCGTTGAAGAAGGAACATCAACAGGGAACACCGGGGAGCTGTTTTTT. Encoded protein: CSVEEGTSTGNTGELFF.

The V gene is TRBV2, the J gene TRBJ2-1; perhaps TRBD2 as D (7 bases). Germline V lookup: CDR1 SNHLY, CDR2 FYNNEI. V lost 3 bases to trimming and J lost 5 bases, with 14 bases between them. CDR3 length equals 15 residues. CDR3 sequence (DNA): TGTGCCAGCAGTGAGTACGGGGGGCTAAACAATGAGCAGTTCTTC. This encodes CASSEYGGLNNEQFF.

The chain is built from TRBV21-1 and TRBJ1-1; TRBD1, the table's D call, was not compared with the DNA. TRBV21-1 is marked as a pseudogene. The CDR3 length is 15 residues. CDR3 coding DNA: TGTGCCAGCAGCACCAAGACAGGGGTGAACACTGAAGCTTTCTTT. Its protein is CASSTKTGVNTEAFF.